The clone carrying this T cell receptor (beta chain) was counted at least ten times. The target antigen is unknown. This sample was taken from a study of regulatory T cells in long-lasting Graves disease. Study observations and caveats: Persistent Graves' cases showed lower TCR diversity than newly diagnosed cases. It was in persistent disease that TRBV28, TRBJ1-2 and TRBJ2-5 were favored.

TCR beta libraries were built with iRepertoire HTBI primers and Arm-PCR of CDR3 regions. A single record per CDR3 protein comes from TCRdb applying MiXCR to the multiplex PCR reads. This table has a few hundred thousand distinct CDR3 sequences, 21% appearing once. Noted time point: persistent/refractory GD, antithyroid drugs over 5 years with positive TRAb. PBMC-derived RNA was used for the TCR library. Patients with Graves' disease were diagnosed by American Thyroid Association guidelines. The source of the patients was an endocrinology department in Xi'an, China. The CDR3 is 15 amino acids. Germline trimming cut 4 bases from V and 2 bases from J; bases unmatched to any gene: 8. In germline, CDR1 is MDHEN, CDR2 SYDVKM.

This clonotype was obtained from a female donor with Graves disease. This sample comprised peripheral blood mononuclear cells (PBMCs), obtained when the disease was refractory, from a patient treated with antithyroid drugs. The V gene is TRBV28, the J gene TRBJ2-7; 7 bases match TRBD2. The CDR3 sequence is CASSSVGGGPYEQYF. DNA of the CDR3: TGTGCCAGCAGTTCCGTGGGCGGGGGTCCCTACGAGCAGTACTTC.